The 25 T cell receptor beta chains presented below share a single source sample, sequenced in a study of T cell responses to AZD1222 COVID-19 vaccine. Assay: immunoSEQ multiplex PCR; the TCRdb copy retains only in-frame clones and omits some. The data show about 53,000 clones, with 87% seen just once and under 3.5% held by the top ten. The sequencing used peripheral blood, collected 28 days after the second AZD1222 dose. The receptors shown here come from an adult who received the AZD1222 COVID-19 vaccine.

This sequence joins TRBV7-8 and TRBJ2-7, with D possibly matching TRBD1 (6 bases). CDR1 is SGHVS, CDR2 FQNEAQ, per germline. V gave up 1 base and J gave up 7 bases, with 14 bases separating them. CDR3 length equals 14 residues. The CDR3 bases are TGTGCCAGCAGCTTAGGGGGGCAGGGGAGTGAGCAGTACTTC. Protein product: CASSLGGQGSEQYF.

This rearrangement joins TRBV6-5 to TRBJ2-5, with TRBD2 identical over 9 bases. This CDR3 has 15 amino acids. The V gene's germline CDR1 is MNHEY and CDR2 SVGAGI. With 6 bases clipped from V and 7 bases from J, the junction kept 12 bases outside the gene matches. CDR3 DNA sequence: TGTGCCAGCAGCCCACTAGCGGGTGAGGCGGGGACCCAGTACTTC. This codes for CASSPLAGEAGTQYF.

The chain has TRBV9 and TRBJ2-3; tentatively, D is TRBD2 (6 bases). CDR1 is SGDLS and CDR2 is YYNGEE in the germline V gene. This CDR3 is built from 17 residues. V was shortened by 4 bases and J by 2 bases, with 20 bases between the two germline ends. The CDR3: CASSPYDGTPFTDTQYF. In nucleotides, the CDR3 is TGTGCCAGCAGCCCTTACGATGGGACTCCCTTCACAGATACGCAGTATTTT.

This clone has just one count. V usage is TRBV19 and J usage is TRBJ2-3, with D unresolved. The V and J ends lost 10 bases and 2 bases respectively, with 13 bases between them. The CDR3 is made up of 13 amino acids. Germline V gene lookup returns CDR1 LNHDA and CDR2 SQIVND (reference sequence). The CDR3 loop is CATCGVITDTQYF. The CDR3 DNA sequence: TGTGCCACATGTGGGGTGATCACAGATACGCAGTATTTT. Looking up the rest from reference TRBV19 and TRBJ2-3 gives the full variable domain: DGGITQSPKYLFRKEGQNVTLSCEQNLNHDAMYWYRQDPGQGLRLIYYSQIVNDFQKGDIAEGYSVSREKKESFPLTVTSAQKNPTAFYLCATCGVITDTQYFGPGTRLTVL.

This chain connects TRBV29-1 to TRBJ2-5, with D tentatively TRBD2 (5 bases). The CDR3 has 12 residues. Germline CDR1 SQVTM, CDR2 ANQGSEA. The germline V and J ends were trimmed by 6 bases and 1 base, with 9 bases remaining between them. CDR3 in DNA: TGCAGCGTCTTACGGGGCCAAGAGACCCAGTACTTC. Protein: CSVLRGQETQYF.

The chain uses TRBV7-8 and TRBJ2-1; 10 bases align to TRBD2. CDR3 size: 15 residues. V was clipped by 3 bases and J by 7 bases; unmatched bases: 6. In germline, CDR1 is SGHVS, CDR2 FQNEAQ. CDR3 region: CASSLGLAGVNEQFF. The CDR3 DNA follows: TGTGCCAGCAGCTTGGGTCTAGCGGGAGTTAATGAGCAGTTCTTC.

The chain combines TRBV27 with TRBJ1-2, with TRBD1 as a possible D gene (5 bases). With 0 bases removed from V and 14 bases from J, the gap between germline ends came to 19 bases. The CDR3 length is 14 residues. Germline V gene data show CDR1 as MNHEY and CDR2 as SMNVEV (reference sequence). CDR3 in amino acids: CASSLSTGMLGETF. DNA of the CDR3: TGTGCCAGCAGTTTATCGACCGGAATGTTGGGGGAGACCTTC.

The CDR3 sequence is CASSLSSGRAHEQYF. The CDR3 DNA is TGTGCCAGCAGCCTCTCTAGCGGGAGGGCCCACGAGCAGTACTTC. The chain joins TRBV7-9 to TRBJ2-7, with 12 nucleotides matching TRBD2. Germline values: CDR1 SEHNR, CDR2 FQNEAQ (reference sequence). The CDR3 length is 15 residues. The trim removed 5 bases at V and 5 bases at J, leaving 7 bases unmatched.

The CDR3 region is CASSPGGEGQNIQYF. The CDR3 DNA is TGTGCCAGTAGTCCGGGGGGTGAAGGCCAAAACATTCAGTACTTC. This chain joins TRBV19 and TRBJ2-4, with 7 bases aligning to TRBD2. Per the germline V gene, CDR1 is LNHDA and CDR2 is SQIVND (reference sequence). The J segment lost 5 bases and the V segment lost 5 bases, leaving 9 bases of the junction unmatched. The CDR3 runs to 15 residues.

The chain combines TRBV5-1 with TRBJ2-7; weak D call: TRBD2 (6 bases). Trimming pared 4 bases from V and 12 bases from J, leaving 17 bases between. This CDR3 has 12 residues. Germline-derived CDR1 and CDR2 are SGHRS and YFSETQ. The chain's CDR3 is CASSDLGLQGYF. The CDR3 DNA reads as TGCGCCAGCAGCGACCTGGGACTGCAAGGGTACTTC. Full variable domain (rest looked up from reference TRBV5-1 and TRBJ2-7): KAGVTQTPRYLIKTRGQQVTLSCSPISGHRSVSWYQQTPGQGLQFLFEYFSETQRNKGNFPGRFSGRQFSNSRSEMNVSTLELGDSALYLCASSDLGLQGYFGPGTRLTVT.

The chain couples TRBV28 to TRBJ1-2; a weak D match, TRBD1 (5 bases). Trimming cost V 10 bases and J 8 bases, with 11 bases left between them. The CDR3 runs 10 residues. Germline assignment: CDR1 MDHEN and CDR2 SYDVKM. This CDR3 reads CATLGGGYTF. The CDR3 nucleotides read TGTGCCACCCTCGGGGGGGGCTACACCTTC.

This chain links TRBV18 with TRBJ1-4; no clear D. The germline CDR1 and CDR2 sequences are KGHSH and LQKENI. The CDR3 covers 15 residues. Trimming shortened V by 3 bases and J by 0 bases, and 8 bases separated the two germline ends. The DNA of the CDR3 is TGTGCCAGCTCACCTCTCGGGACAACTAATGAAAAACTGTTTTTT. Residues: CASSPLGTTNEKLFF.

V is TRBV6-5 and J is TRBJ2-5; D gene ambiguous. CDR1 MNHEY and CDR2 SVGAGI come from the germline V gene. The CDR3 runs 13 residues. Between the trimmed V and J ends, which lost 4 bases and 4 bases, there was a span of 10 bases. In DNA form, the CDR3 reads TGTGCCAGCAGTTTAGGGTTTGGAGAGACCCAGTACTTC. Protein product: CASSLGFGETQYF.

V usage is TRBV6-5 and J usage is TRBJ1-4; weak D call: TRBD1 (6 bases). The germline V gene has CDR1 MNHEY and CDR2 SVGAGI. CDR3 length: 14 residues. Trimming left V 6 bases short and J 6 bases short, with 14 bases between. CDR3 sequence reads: CASSRGPGDEKLFF. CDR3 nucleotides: TGTGCCAGCAGCCGGGGGCCAGGGGATGAAAAACTGTTTTTT.

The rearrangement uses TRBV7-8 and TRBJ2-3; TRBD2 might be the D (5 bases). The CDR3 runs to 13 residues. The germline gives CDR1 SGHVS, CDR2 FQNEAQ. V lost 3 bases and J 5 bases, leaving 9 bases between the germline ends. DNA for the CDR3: TGTGCCAGCAGCTTCCCTGGAGGAGATACGCAGTATTTT. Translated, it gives CASSFPGGDTQYF.

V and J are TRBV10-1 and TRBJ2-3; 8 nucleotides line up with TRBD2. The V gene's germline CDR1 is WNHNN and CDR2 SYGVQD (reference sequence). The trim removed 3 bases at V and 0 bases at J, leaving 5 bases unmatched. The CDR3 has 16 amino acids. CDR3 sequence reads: CASSDRSGSSTDTQYF. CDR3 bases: TGCGCCAGCAGTGACAGGAGCGGGAGTAGCACAGATACGCAGTATTTT.

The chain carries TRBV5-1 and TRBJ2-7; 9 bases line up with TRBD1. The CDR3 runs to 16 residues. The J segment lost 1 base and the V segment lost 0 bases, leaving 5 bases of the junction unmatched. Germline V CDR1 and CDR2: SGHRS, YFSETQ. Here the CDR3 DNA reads TGCGCCAGCAGCTTGGCCGGAGGACAGGGGTCCTACGAGCAGTACTTC. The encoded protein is CASSLAGGQGSYEQYF. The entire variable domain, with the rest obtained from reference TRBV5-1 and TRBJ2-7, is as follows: KAGVTQTPRYLIKTRGQQVTLSCSPISGHRSVSWYQQTPGQGLQFLFEYFSETQRNKGNFPGRFSGRQFSNSRSEMNVSTLELGDSALYLCASSLAGGQGSYEQYFGPGTRLTVT.

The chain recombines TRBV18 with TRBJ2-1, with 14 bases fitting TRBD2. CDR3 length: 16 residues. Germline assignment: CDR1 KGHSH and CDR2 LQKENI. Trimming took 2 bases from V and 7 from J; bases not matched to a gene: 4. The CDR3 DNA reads TGTGCCAGCTCACCAGCGGGGACTAGCGGGAGAAATGAGCAGTTCTTC. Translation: CASSPAGTSGRNEQFF.

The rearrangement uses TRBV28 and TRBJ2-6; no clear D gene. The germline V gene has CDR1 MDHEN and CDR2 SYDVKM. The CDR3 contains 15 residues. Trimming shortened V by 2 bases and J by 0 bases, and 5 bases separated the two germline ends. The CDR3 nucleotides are TGTGCCAGCAGTTTAACCCACTCTGGGGCCAACGTCCTGACTTTC. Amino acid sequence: CASSLTHSGANVLTF.

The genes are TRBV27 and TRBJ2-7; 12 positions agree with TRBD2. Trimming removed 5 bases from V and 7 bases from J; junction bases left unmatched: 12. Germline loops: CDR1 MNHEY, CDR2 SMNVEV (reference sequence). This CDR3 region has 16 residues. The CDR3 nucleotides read TGTGCCAGCAGTCCCCTACTAGCGGGAGGACCTCGGGAGCAGTACTTC. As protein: CASSPLLAGGPREQYF.

The DNA for the CDR3 is TGTGCCAGCACAACAACTAGCGGGAACACCGGGGAGCTGTTTTTT. Protein sequence: CASTTTSGNTGELFF. The chain has TRBV7-6 and TRBJ2-2; TRBD2 aligns across 8 bases. Germline V gene lookup returns CDR1 SGHVS and CDR2 FNYEAQ. CDR3 length equals 15 residues. With 7 bases clipped from V and 1 base from J, the junction kept 5 bases outside the gene matches. The entire variable domain, with the rest obtained from reference TRBV7-6 and TRBJ2-2, is as follows: GAGVSQSPRYKVTKRGQDVALRCDPISGHVSLYWYRQALGQGPEFLTYFNYEAQQDKSGLPNDRFSAERPEGSISTLTIQRTEQRDSAMYRCASTTTSGNTGELFFGEGSRLTVL.

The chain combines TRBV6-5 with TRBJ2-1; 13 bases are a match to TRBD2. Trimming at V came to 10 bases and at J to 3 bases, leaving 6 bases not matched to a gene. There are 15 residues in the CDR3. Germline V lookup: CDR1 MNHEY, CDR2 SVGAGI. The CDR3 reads CATRTSGSLYNEQFF. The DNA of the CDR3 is TGTGCCACCAGGACTAGCGGGAGCCTCTACAATGAGCAGTTCTTC.

The CDR3, as DNA: TGTGCCAGCAGCTTACGGGGGCGAGGCAATCAGCCCCAGCATTTT. Translating gives CASSLRGRGNQPQHF. The rearrangement uses TRBV7-8 and TRBJ1-5; D may be TRBD1 (6 bases). The CDR3 has 15 amino acids. Looked up from germline, CDR1 is SGHVS and CDR2 is FQNEAQ. Trimming stripped 2 bases from V and 2 bases from J, with 10 bases between.

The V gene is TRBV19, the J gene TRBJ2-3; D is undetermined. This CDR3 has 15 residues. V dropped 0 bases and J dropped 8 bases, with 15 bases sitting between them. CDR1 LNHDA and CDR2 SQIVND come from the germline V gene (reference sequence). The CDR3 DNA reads TGTGCCAGTAGTATAGAGGGCCCCCCCCTAGGTACGCAGTATTTT. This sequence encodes CASSIEGPPLGTQYF.

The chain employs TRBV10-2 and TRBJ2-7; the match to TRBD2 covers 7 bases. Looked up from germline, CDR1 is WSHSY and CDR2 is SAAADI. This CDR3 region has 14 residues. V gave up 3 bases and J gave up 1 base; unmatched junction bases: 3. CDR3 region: CASSEAGLSYEQYF. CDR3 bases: TGCGCCAGCAGTGAAGCGGGACTATCCTACGAGCAGTACTTC.